The rows below give T cell receptor beta chains drawn from one sample of a study of T cell responses to AZD1222 COVID-19 vaccine. Method: immunoSEQ multiplex PCR; TCRdb's copy keeps in-frame clones and lacks some. The repertoire holds 85,000 to 100,000 clones, about 86% seen once, with 6.3% in the top ten. The specimen was peripheral blood, collected on day 0 of AZD1222 vaccination. Every receptor here comes from an adult in good health. Each CDR3 is given with its conserved first and last residue. Each record gives: J gene, D gene, V gene, clone size, CDR3 protein, CDR3 DNA. D genes are given only for firm matches. Not every row has a clone size; where given, it reads once, few, many or a size class.

J: TRBJ1-6; D: NA; V: TRBV7-9; size: once; CDR3: CASGFYDNSPLHF; DNA: TGTGCCAGCGGGTTCTATGATAATTCACCCCTCCACTTT
J: TRBJ2-7; D: TRBD1; V: TRBV29-1; size: NA; CDR3: CSVGQGAGEQYF; DNA: TGCAGCGTGGGACAGGGGGCTGGCGAGCAGTACTTC
J: TRBJ1-6; D: TRBD1; V: TRBV5-1; size: NA; CDR3: CASSQQGSSYNSPLHF; DNA: TGCGCCAGCAGCCAACAGGGGAGCTCCTATAATTCACCCCTCCACTTT
J: TRBJ1-4; D: TRBD1; V: TRBV5-1; size: NA; CDR3: CASSFGTGANEKLFF; DNA: TGCGCCAGCAGCTTCGGGACAGGGGCGAATGAAAAACTGTTTTTT
J: TRBJ2-7; D: NA; V: TRBV30; size: NA; CDR3: CAWSVGSRIEQYF; DNA: TGTGCCTGGAGTGTGGGCAGCCGTATAGAGCAGTACTTC
J: TRBJ2-2; D: NA; V: TRBV2; size: NA; CDR3: CASKQDRNTGELFF; DNA: TGTGCCAGCAAACAGGATCGGAACACCGGGGAGCTGTTTTTT
J: TRBJ2-1; D: TRBD2; V: TRBV7-9; size: NA; CDR3: CASSSHQGLPSDEQFF; DNA: TGTGCCAGCAGCTCCCATCAGGGACTACCCTCGGATGAGCAGTTCTTC
J: TRBJ1-6; D: NA; V: TRBV19; size: NA; CDR3: CASSTIQTRNSPLHF; DNA: TGTGCCAGTAGTACCATACAGACGCGGAATTCACCCCTCCACTTT
J: TRBJ2-7; D: NA; V: TRBV4-3; size: NA; CDR3: CASSQAFEGSYEQYF; DNA: TGCGCCAGCAGCCAAGCGTTTGAGGGATCCTACGAGCAGTACTTC
J: TRBJ1-4; D: NA; V: TRBV1; size: NA; CDR3: CTSSQSTGGLVTNEKLFF; DNA: TGCACCAGCAGCCAATCGACAGGGGGCCTTGTTACTAATGAAAAACTGTTTTTT
J: TRBJ1-1; D: NA; V: TRBV5-1; size: NA; CDR3: CASSFQPGVTEAFF; DNA: TGCGCCAGCAGCTTCCAACCGGGGGTTACTGAAGCTTTCTTT
J: TRBJ2-1; D: TRBD2; V: TRBV7-6; size: NA; CDR3: CASSLGAGGHNEQFF; DNA: TGTGCCAGCAGCTTAGGAGCGGGGGGTCACAATGAGCAGTTCTTC
J: TRBJ2-3; D: TRBD2; V: TRBV7-3; size: NA; CDR3: CASSFGAGREDTQYF; DNA: TGTGCCAGCAGCTTCGGAGCGGGGAGGGAGGATACGCAGTATTTT
J: TRBJ2-7; D: TRBD2; V: TRBV11-2; size: NA; CDR3: CASSPGLASYEQYF; DNA: TGTGCCAGCAGCCCGGGACTAGCGAGCTACGAGCAGTACTTC
J: TRBJ2-7; D: NA; V: TRBV12-3/TRBV12-4; size: NA; CDR3: CASSFVQTYEQYF; DNA: TGTGCCAGCAGTTTTGTGCAAACCTACGAGCAGTACTTC
J: TRBJ1-2; D: NA; V: TRBV2; size: NA; CDR3: CASRGTRGPPMGGYTF; DNA: TGTGCCAGCAGGGGGACTAGGGGCCCGCCAATGGGTGGCTACACCTTC
J: TRBJ2-3; D: NA; V: TRBV5-8; size: NA; CDR3: CASSTSWEHTDTQYF; DNA: TGTGCCAGCAGTACTAGCTGGGAACACACAGATACGCAGTATTTT
J: TRBJ1-6; D: TRBD1; V: TRBV18; size: NA; CDR3: CASSPPGGDRVSPLHF; DNA: TGTGCCAGCTCACCCCCCGGCGGGGACAGGGTTTCACCCCTCCACTTT
J: TRBJ2-7; D: NA; V: TRBV2; size: NA; CDR3: CASSVDREYEQYF; DNA: TGTGCCAGCAGTGTGGACAGAGAGTACGAGCAGTACTTC
J: TRBJ2-2; D: NA; V: TRBV30; size: NA; CDR3: CAWSVSVIGTGELFF; DNA: TGTGCCTGGAGTGTTTCCGTCATTGGGACCGGGGAGCTGTTTTTT
J: TRBJ1-4; D: NA; V: TRBV24-1; size: NA; CDR3: CATSDPWALDLEKLFF; DNA: TGTGCCACCAGTGATCCCTGGGCCCTAGACCTGGAAAAACTGTTTTTT
J: TRBJ1-2; D: TRBD1; V: TRBV7-9; size: NA; CDR3: CASSHQGTGKTNYGYTF; DNA: TGTGCCAGCAGCCATCAGGGGACAGGGAAGACTAACTATGGCTACACCTTC
J: TRBJ2-1; D: TRBD2; V: TRBV2; size: NA; CDR3: CASSARDYKFF; DNA: TGTGCCAGCAGCGCCCGGGACTATAAGTTCTTC
J: TRBJ1-1; D: TRBD1; V: TRBV10-3; size: NA; CDR3: CAISAGDRNTEAFF; DNA: TGTGCCATCAGTGCGGGGGACAGGAACACTGAAGCTTTCTTT